Listed below are T cell receptor beta chains from one sample, sequenced in a study of cytotoxic CD8 clonotypes in ibrutinib-treated CLL. Assay: immunoSEQ multiplex PCR; the TCRdb copy retains only in-frame clones and omits some. The data hold nearly 300,000 clones, with around 77% observed a single time. Sequencing used PBMCs, obtained at disease progression, from a patient treated with ibrutinib. These receptors were collected from a human donor with chronic lymphocytic leukemia. CDR3s include the opening cysteine and the closing phenylalanine or tryptophan. Each record gives: CDR3 length, V gene, J gene, clone size, D gene, CDR3 DNA, CDR3 protein. A D gene is named only where the DNA matches it firmly. Clone sizes are given selectively: once, few, many, or a class where the clone is expanded.

>13|TRBV10-3|TRBJ1-2|.|.
TGTGCCATCAGTGAGTACCCCCGAGCCGGCTACACCTTC
CAISEYPRAGYTF
>15|TRBV11-3|TRBJ2-2|.|.
TGTGCCAGCAGCTTAGGGCAGGGGAACACCGGGGAGCTGTTTTTT
CASSLGQGNTGELFF
>13|TRBV18|TRBJ1-2|.|.
TGTGCCAGCTCACCAGGGATCGACTATGGCTACACCTTC
CASSPGIDYGYTF
>18|TRBV7-8|TRBJ1-1|once|TRBD1
TGTGCCAGCAGCATTGACAGGGAAGGGGGTATCATGAACACTGAAGCTTTCTTT
CASSIDREGGIMNTEAFF
>15|TRBV6-6|TRBJ1-2|.|.
TGTGCCAGCAGTTACTCAGGGGGTACCCTCTATGGCTACACCTTC
CASSYSGGTLYGYTF
>15|TRBV11-3|TRBJ2-3|.|TRBD1
TGTGCCAGCAGCCTAAGGACAGGAACCACAGATACGCAGTATTTT
CASSLRTGTTDTQYF
>14|TRBV7-9|TRBJ2-7|.|.
TGTGCCAGCAGCTTATCCGAGCGCTTTGGGGAGCAGTACTTC
CASSLSERFGEQYF
>12|TRBV29-1|TRBJ2-7|.|TRBD2
TGCAGCGTCTTTAGCGGGACCTACGAGCAGTACTTC
CSVFSGTYEQYF
>14|TRBV7-9|TRBJ2-3|.|.
TGTGCCAGCAGCTTACCCAGGGTACCAGATACGCAGTATTTT
CASSLPRVPDTQYF
>13|TRBV19|TRBJ2-6|few|.
TGTGCCAGTAGGTTCTCTGGGGCCAACGTCCTGACTTTC
CASRFSGANVLTF
>12|TRBV10-2|TRBJ2-2|few|.
TGCGCCAGCAGTGAGGGGGCCGGGGAGCTGTTTTTT
CASSEGAGELFF
>14|TRBV5-1|TRBJ2-2|.|TRBD1
TGCGCCAGTCTGGGACAGACGAACACCGGGGAGCTGTTTTTT
CASLGQTNTGELFF
>12|TRBV5-1|TRBJ2-1|.|.
TGCGCCAGCAGTGGGTCAGGGGTCGAGCAGTTCTTC
CASSGSGVEQFF
>14|TRBV10-2|TRBJ2-1|.|.
TGCGCCAGCAGCGGTAGGGTATTTGCAAATGAGCAGTTCTTC
CASSGRVFANEQFF
>14|TRBV6-1|TRBJ1-1|.|.
TGTGCCAGCGGCACAGGGTTTTGGAACACTGAAGCTTTCTTT
CASGTGFWNTEAFF
>17|TRBV4-1|TRBJ2-3|.|.
TGCGCCAGCAGCCATCCCGTCCTTTCAGAGACTACAGATACGCAGTATTTT
CASSHPVLSETTDTQYF
>13|TRBV27|TRBJ2-3|few|.
TGTGCCAGCAGTTTGGATTGGTCCGTCCCCCCGTATTTT
CASSLDWSVPPYF
>12|TRBV4-3|TRBJ2-7|.|.
TGCGCCAGCAGCCAAGATCCCGGAAAGCAGTACTTC
CASSQDPGKQYF
>17|TRBV4-1|TRBJ2-5|.|.
TGCGCCAGCAGCCAAGACTTCCGGGCCCGGGGGAAAGAGACCCAGTACTTC
CASSQDFRARGKETQYF
>16|TRBV19|TRBJ1-1|.|TRBD1
TGTGCCAGTAGTATAGGGGACAGGGGGCGGAACACTGAAGCTTTCTTT
CASSIGDRGRNTEAFF
>15|TRBV9|TRBJ2-1|.|.
TGTGCCAGCAGCGTAGGCGGGGAAGCTCGTGGTGAGCAGTTCTTC
CASSVGGEARGEQFF
>16|TRBV27|TRBJ2-7|.|.
TGTGCCAGCAGTGCCTCATCAGGGGACGTCTCCTACGAGCAGTACTTC
CASSASSGDVSYEQYF
>15|TRBV7-3|TRBJ2-1|.|TRBD2
TGTGCCAGCAGCTTACAGGGAAGGGAGGGCAATGAGCAGTTCTTC
CASSLQGREGNEQFF
>14|TRBV29-1|TRBJ2-7|.|TRBD1
TGCAGCGTTGAACTTCCCCCGGGGACAGACGAGCAGTACTTC
CSVELPPGTDEQYF
>12|TRBV21-1|TRBJ2-7|few|.
TGTGCCAGCAGCAAAGCGCACTACGAGCAGTACTTC
CASSKAHYEQYF
>15|TRBV5-1|TRBJ1-3|.|.
TGCGCCAGCAGCTTGGACAGGAGCTCTGGAAACACCATATATTTT
CASSLDRSSGNTIYF
>16|TRBV5-1|TRBJ1-6|.|TRBD1
TGCGCCAGCAGCTTGACACCACAGGGGGCACGGTCACCCCTCCACTTT
CASSLTPQGARSPLHF
>15|TRBV5-6|TRBJ2-7|.|TRBD1
TGTGCCAGCAGCCGTGGACAGGGGTTTCTCTACGAGCAGTACTTC
CASSRGQGFLYEQYF
>13|TRBV7-6|TRBJ2-7|few|.
TGTGCCAGCAGCTTAGCCCAGGGATACGAGCAGTACTTC
CASSLAQGYEQYF
>14|TRBV19|TRBJ1-6|once|.
TGTGCCACCAAAAATGGGCAGGGTGGTTCACCCCTCCACTTT
CATKNGQGGSPLHF
>16|TRBV9|TRBJ2-2|once|.
TGTGCCAGCAGCGTAGCCCCCGCAGGGCACACCGGGGAGCTGTTTTTT
CASSVAPAGHTGELFF
>16|TRBV19|TRBJ2-2|.|.
TGTGCCAGTAGTAGCTCCGGGACCTTCGGACCCGGGGAGCTGTTTTTT
CASSSSGTFGPGELFF
>14|TRBV11-2|TRBJ2-1|.|.
TGTGCCAGCAGCTTTTACAGGCTGCTCGGCGAGCAGTTCTTC
CASSFYRLLGEQFF
>14|TRBV4-1|TRBJ1-2|.|TRBD1
TGCGCCAGCAGCCCGGACAGGCTAGGCTATGGCTACACCTTC
CASSPDRLGYGYTF
>15|TRBV7-2|TRBJ2-1|.|.
TGTGCCAGCAGCTTTCCCGGGAGCTCCTACAATGAGCAGTTCTTC
CASSFPGSSYNEQFF
>17|TRBV4-1|TRBJ1-4|.|TRBD1
TGCGCCAGCAGCCAAGGTTTTCCGACAGGGAGTAATGAAAAACTGTTTTTT
CASSQGFPTGSNEKLFF
>12|TRBV7-3|TRBJ2-1|.|.
TGTGCCAGCAGCAAAACCGGGGCGGAGCAGTTCTTC
CASSKTGAEQFF
>16|TRBV7-2|TRBJ2-1|.|TRBD2
TGTGCCAGCAGCTTAGCTGGGACTAGCGGTTACAATGAGCAGTTCTTC
CASSLAGTSGYNEQFF
>15|TRBV5-1|TRBJ1-6|.|.
TGCGCCAGCAGCTTGGATCCCGGTCTGGGTTCACCCCTCCACTTT
CASSLDPGLGSPLHF
>15|TRBV18|TRBJ2-4|few|.
TGTGCCAGCTCACCATCGATTCTAGCCAAAAACATTCAGTACTTC
CASSPSILAKNIQYF
>12|TRBV6-1|TRBJ1-1|.|TRBD1
TGTGCCAGCTCCCAGGGGGCGAGTGAAGCTTTCTTT
CASSQGASEAFF
>12|TRBV2|TRBJ2-2|few|.
TGTGCCAGCAGTGACCCCACCGGGGAGCTGTTTTTT
CASSDPTGELFF
>15|TRBV12-5|TRBJ2-1|.|.
TGTGCTAGTCCCATCGGGGCAGGGCAGTTTGGTGAGCAGTTCTTC
CASPIGAGQFGEQFF
>14|TRBV5-1|TRBJ1-4|few|.
TGCGCCAGCAGCGGAGTGAGTAGCGGTGAAAAACTGTTTTTT
CASSGVSSGEKLFF
>15|TRBV9|TRBJ1-2|.|TRBD1
TGTGCCAGCAGCCACTCGGGACAGGGAAGCTATGGCTACACCTTC
CASSHSGQGSYGYTF
>16|TRBV5-6|TRBJ2-2|.|.
TGTGCCAGCAGCGAAGCCCCTAGCGAACCCACCGGGGAGCTGTTTTTT
CASSEAPSEPTGELFF
>17|TRBV9|TRBJ2-3|.|.
TGTGCCAGCAGCGTAGCCCCCTTCCGACTTAGCACAGATACGCAGTATTTT
CASSVAPFRLSTDTQYF
>16|TRBV25-1|TRBJ2-2|once|.
TGTGCCAGCAGTCAGTGCCCCGGGGATGAACACCGGGGAGCTGTTTTT
CASSQCPGDEHRGAVF
>12|TRBV6-6|TRBJ1-2|.|.
TGTGCCAGCAGTCCGAATGGCTATGGCTACACCTTC
CASSPNGYGYTF
>14|TRBV2|TRBJ1-1|.|.
TGTGCCAGCAGTGACGGACAGAGACACACTGAAGCTTTCTTT
CASSDGQRHTEAFF
>11|TRBV11-2|TRBJ2-1|.|.
TGTGCCAGCAGGACCTTTGATGAGCAGTTCTTC
CASRTFDEQFF
>14|TRBV15|TRBJ1-6|.|TRBD1
TGTGCCACCAGAGACAGGGCCCCTATTTCACCCCTCCACTTT
CATRDRAPISPLHF
>16|TRBV11-2|TRBJ2-7|.|.
TGTGCCAGCAGCTTAGTCGGCGGCGTTTCCTCCTACGAGCAGTACTTC
CASSLVGGVSSYEQYF